The 26 T cell receptor beta chains in this list originate from one sample, sequenced in a study of CD4 T cells in relation to SARS-CoV-2 and coronaviruses. Their cognate antigens are unknown. Data came from immunoSEQ multiplex PCR; TCRdb stores just in-frame clones and leaves some out. The table has 15,000 to 19,000 clones, about four fifths seen once. Unexposed donor CD4+ T cells date from about 2011-2019, before the COVID-19 pandemic. CD4+ T cells were isolated from the cells after around 9 days of culture. The sample consisted of CD4+ T cells from PBMCs, cultured in vitro. The receptors come from a human donor in good health.

The chain joins TRBV2 to TRBJ2-3; tentative D call: TRBD2 (6 bases). Germline loops: CDR1 SNHLY, CDR2 FYNNEI. This CDR3 has 15 residues. V dropped 2 bases and J dropped 0 bases, with 9 bases sitting between them. The CDR3 loop reads CASSELSGSTDTQYF. Here the CDR3 DNA reads TGTGCCAGCAGTGAATTGAGCGGGAGCACAGATACGCAGTATTTT.

The V and J genes are TRBV18 and TRBJ2-7, with D uncertain. The CDR3 has 16 amino acids. The V end lost 1 base, the J end lost 6 bases, and 19 bases lay between the germline ends. The V gene's germline CDR1 is KGHSH and CDR2 LQKENI. The CDR3 region is CASSPLPKSPKSEQYF. As DNA, the CDR3 is TGTGCCAGCTCACCACTTCCCAAGTCCCCCAAAAGCGAGCAGTACTTC.

This chain joins TRBV28 and TRBJ1-1; weak D call: TRBD1 (6 bases). V dropped 5 bases and J dropped 4 bases, with 17 bases sitting between them. The CDR3 spans 15 residues. Germline assignment: CDR1 MDHEN and CDR2 SYDVKM. The chain's CDR3 is CASSQPGGPGTEAFF. CDR3 DNA sequence: TGTGCCAGCAGTCAGCCCGGGGGGCCGGGCACTGAAGCTTTCTTT. Filled out from reference TRBV28 and TRBJ1-1, the complete variable domain reads DVKVTQSSRYLVKRTGEKVFLECVQDMDHENMFWYRQDPGLGLRLIYFSYDVKMKEKGDIPEGYSVSREKKERFSLILESASTNQTSMYLCASSQPGGPGTEAFFGQGTRLTVV.

V and J are TRBV18 and TRBJ2-5; 12 nucleotides match TRBD2. The junction had 6 bases not matched to a gene; V was cut back by 6 bases and J by 1 base. CDR1 is KGHSH and CDR2 is LQKENI in the germline V gene. The CDR3 runs 16 residues. CDR3 in amino acids: CASSIGTSGFQETQYF. The CDR3 nucleotides are TGTGCCAGCTCGATCGGGACTAGCGGGTTCCAAGAGACCCAGTACTTC. Using reference TRBV18 and TRBJ2-5 for the parts outside the CDR3, the full variable domain is NAGVMQNPRHLVRRRGQEARLRCSPMKGHSHVYWYRQLPEEGLKFMVYLQKENIIDESGMPKERFSAEFPKEGPSILRIQQVVRGDSAAYFCASSIGTSGFQETQYFGPGTRLLVL.

This chain connects TRBV6-5 to TRBJ1-1, with D hard to call. CDR1 is MNHEY and CDR2 is SVGAGI in the germline V gene. V lost 10 bases and J 4 bases, leaving 22 bases between the germline ends. The CDR3 is 15 amino acids. The CDR3 loop is CATRGGKGGSTEAFF. The CDR3 DNA reads TGTGCCACCCGAGGAGGGAAAGGTGGGTCCACTGAAGCTTTCTTT.

This rearrangement joins TRBV7-9 to TRBJ2-7; unclear D gene. Looked up from germline, CDR1 is SEHNR and CDR2 is FQNEAQ (reference sequence). The CDR3 length is 14 residues. V lost 1 base, J lost 6 bases, and 13 bases lay in between. The CDR3 DNA follows: TGTGCCAGCAGCTTAGGAAGGGATCCGGGCGAGCAGTACTTC. Translated: CASSLGRDPGEQYF.

This clone was found once. The V call is TRBV5-1, the J call TRBJ2-1, with D possibly matching TRBD1 (6 bases). V was shortened by 4 bases and J by 6 bases, with 14 bases between the two germline ends. The CDR3 length is 14 residues. Per the germline V gene, CDR1 is SGHRS and CDR2 is YFSETQ. CDR3 sequence reads: CASSQTGSGNEQFF. CDR3 sequence (DNA): TGCGCCAGCAGCCAAACAGGGTCCGGCAATGAGCAGTTCTTC.

This clone was found once. Sequence at one end of the junction differs from germline and may be a read error. The chain links TRBV20-1 to TRBJ2-1, with 7 positions matching TRBD2. The length of the CDR3 is 11 residues. CDR1 is DFQATT, CDR2 SNEGSKA, per germline (reference sequence). As DNA, the CDR3 is TGCAGTGCTAGAGGACTAGCCCCCCCGGTCTTC. It codes for CSARGLAPPVF.

The V gene is TRBV6-7, the J gene TRBJ1-5; D call uncertain. TRBV6-7 qualifies as an ORF whose function is uncertain. The CDR3 loop spans 13 amino acids. The germline V and J ends were trimmed by 6 bases and 6 bases, with 12 bases remaining between them. Here the CDR3 reads CASSERVAQPQHF. CDR3 coding DNA: TGTGCCAGCAGCGAAAGGGTAGCTCAGCCCCAGCATTTT.

The chain carries TRBV30 and TRBJ2-5; TRBD2 is a possible D gene (5 bases). The length of the CDR3 is 16 residues. The germline CDR1 and CDR2 sequences are GTSNPN and SVGIG (reference sequence). Trimming shortened V by 0 bases and J by 1 base, and 15 bases separated the two germline ends. CDR3 bases: TGTGCCTGGAGTGTACTTGAGGGCTACACCCAAGAGACCCAGTACTTC. It specifies CAWSVLEGYTQETQYF.

The gene calls are TRBV28 and TRBJ1-5, with D possibly being TRBD1 (6 bases). V lost 6 bases and J 4 bases, leaving 16 bases between the germline ends. The length of the CDR3 is 15 residues. Looked up from germline, CDR1 is MDHEN and CDR2 is SYDVKM. Here the CDR3 DNA reads TGTGCCAGCAGCTGGGGGGCGTCGGGGAATCAGCCCCAGCATTTT. Translated, it gives CASSWGASGNQPQHF.

The chain joins TRBV9 to TRBJ2-3, with D perhaps assigned TRBD1 or TRBD2 (5 bases each). The CDR3 extends over 13 amino acids. V lost 7 bases and J lost 4, with 13 bases in between. CDR1 is SGDLS and CDR2 is YYNGEE in the germline V gene. Written as DNA, the CDR3 is TGTGCCAGCTCGAATAGGGACCCAGATACGCAGTATTTT. Residues: CASSNRDPDTQYF.

The rearrangement uses TRBV5-1 and TRBJ2-7; TRBD2 matches at 8 bases. Germline V CDR1 and CDR2: SGHRS, YFSETQ. This CDR3 has 15 amino acids. V lost 1 base to trimming and J lost 2 bases; unmatched junction nucleotides: 5. The CDR3 bases are TGCGCCAGCAGCTTGAAAGCGGGAGACACCTACGAGCAGTACTTC. Its translation is CASSLKAGDTYEQYF.

A single count supports this clone. V gene TRBV24-1 combines with J gene TRBJ1-1; D is unresolved. The CDR3 runs to 13 residues. Germline V lookup: CDR1 KGHDR, CDR2 SFDVKD. V gave up 7 bases and J gave up 3 bases, with 11 bases separating them. CDR3: CATSRSKDTEAFF. The CDR3 nucleotides read TGTGCCACCAGCAGATCCAAGGACACTGAAGCTTTCTTT.

This chain uses TRBV7-2 with TRBJ1-2; D is unresolved. V was trimmed by 4 bases and J by 13 bases, leaving 16 bases between them. The CDR3 extends over 12 amino acids. CDR1 and CDR2 (germline): SGHTA, FQGNSA. The CDR3 DNA sequence: TGTGCCAGCAGCTCATATTTGTCCGATCCCACCTTC. This sequence encodes CASSSYLSDPTF. Variable domain in full (rest from reference TRBV7-2 and TRBJ1-2): GAGVSQSPSNKVTEKGKDVELRCDPISGHTALYWYRQSLGQGLEFLIYFQGNSAPDKSGLPSDRFSAERTGGSVSTLTIQRTQQEDSAVYLCASSSYLSDPTFGSGTRLTVV.

The chain carries TRBV11-3 and TRBJ2-1; TRBD2 matches at 12 bases. V trimming: 5 bases; J trimming: 8 bases; junction bases outside the gene matches: 16. CDR1 is SGHNT, CDR2 YENEEA, per germline. The length of the CDR3 is 18 residues. CDR3 residues: CASSLRTSGKGVQHEQFF. The CDR3 DNA sequence: TGTGCCAGCAGCCTCCGGACTAGCGGGAAGGGGGTACAACATGAGCAGTTCTTC.

The rearrangement links TRBV11-2 to TRBJ1-2; possibly TRBD1 for D (5 bases). Trimming took off 1 base at V and 7 bases at J, with 16 bases between the two ends. The CDR3 totals 15 residues. CDR1 and CDR2 (germline): SGHAT, FQNNGV. The CDR3 DNA reads TGTGCCAGCAGCTTAGCGCCCCAAGGGGCAGGTGGCTACACCTTC. It specifies CASSLAPQGAGGYTF. The full variable domain, rest sourced from reference TRBV11-2 and TRBJ1-2, is EAGVAQSPRYKIIEKRQSVAFWCNPISGHATLYWYQQILGQGPKLLIQFQNNGVVDDSQLPKDRFSAERLKGVDSTLKIQPAKLEDSAVYLCASSLAPQGAGGYTFGSGTRLTVV.

The chain employs TRBV5-1 and TRBJ1-1, with D possibly TRBD1 on 6 matching bases. The CDR3 contains 14 residues. V was trimmed by 4 bases and J by 3 bases, leaving 13 bases between them. Germline loops: CDR1 SGHRS, CDR2 YFSETQ. The chain's CDR3 is CASSTGQRYTEAFF. The CDR3, as DNA: TGCGCCAGCAGCACCGGACAGCGATACACTGAAGCTTTCTTT.

This sequence joins TRBV3-1 (or the pseudogene TRBV3-2) and TRBJ1-1; 9 bases match TRBD1. This CDR3 contains 14 residues. V shed 3 bases, J shed 11 bases, and the junction held 10 bases outside the gene matches. CDR1 LGHDT and CDR2 YNNKEL come from the germline V gene (reference sequence). Written as DNA, the CDR3 is TGTGCCAGCAGCCATGCTGACAGGGGGGTGTTGGCTTTCTTT. It codes for CASSHADRGVLAFF.

The chain uses TRBV30 and TRBJ1-1; a weak D match, TRBD1 (5 bases). CDR3 length equals 14 residues. The V and J ends lost 2 bases and 1 base respectively, with 11 bases between them. From germline, CDR1 is GTSNPN and CDR2 SVGIG (reference sequence). The CDR3, as DNA: TGTGCCTGGAGTAGCCCAGGGAGGAACACTGAAGCTTTCTTT. Its protein is CAWSSPGRNTEAFF.

The J gene is TRBJ2-1, the V gene TRBV28; the D is unclear. The germline V and J ends were trimmed by 7 bases and 7 bases, with 8 bases remaining between them. This CDR3 contains 11 residues. Germline V gene lookup returns CDR1 MDHEN and CDR2 SYDVKM. The CDR3 sequence: CASILANEQFF. In nucleotides, the CDR3 is TGTGCCAGCATCCTTGCGAATGAGCAGTTCTTC. The entire variable domain, with the rest obtained from reference TRBV28 and TRBJ2-1, is as follows: DVKVTQSSRYLVKRTGEKVFLECVQDMDHENMFWYRQDPGLGLRLIYFSYDVKMKEKGDIPEGYSVSREKKERFSLILESASTNQTSMYLCASILANEQFFGPGTRLTVL.

The chain links TRBV19 to TRBJ1-5; 8 bases are a match to TRBD1. Trimming took 5 bases from V and 0 from J; bases not matched to a gene: 18. CDR1 is LNHDA and CDR2 is SQIVND in the germline V gene (reference sequence). The CDR3 extends over 20 amino acids. Written as DNA, the CDR3 is TGTGCCAGTAGTGCGAGACTCCCGGGACAGGCAACCCATAGCAATCAGCCCCAGCATTTT. Protein product: CASSARLPGQATHSNQPQHF.

This sequence joins TRBV4-1 and TRBJ2-7, with D possibly matching TRBD1 (6 bases). Trimming left V 0 bases short and J 2 bases short, with 14 bases between. CDR1 is MGHRA and CDR2 is YSYEKL in the germline V gene. The CDR3 is 16 amino acids. The CDR3 nucleotides are TGCGCCAGCAGCCAAGATCAGGACAGTGAAGCCTACGAGCAGTACTTC. Translated, it gives CASSQDQDSEAYEQYF.

J is TRBJ2-1 and V is TRBV19, with a weak D call TRBD1 (5 bases). V lost 4 bases and J 5 bases, leaving 9 bases between the germline ends. The CDR3 loop spans 13 amino acids. The V gene's germline CDR1 is LNHDA and CDR2 SQIVND (reference sequence). This CDR3 is CASSSDRNNEQFF. For the CDR3, the DNA is TGTGCCAGTAGTAGTGACAGAAACAATGAGCAGTTCTTC. The full variable domain, rest sourced from reference TRBV19 and TRBJ2-1, is DGGITQSPKYLFRKEGQNVTLSCEQNLNHDAMYWYRQDPGQGLRLIYYSQIVNDFQKGDIAEGYSVSREKKESFPLTVTSAQKNPTAFYLCASSSDRNNEQFFGPGTRLTVL.

The rearrangement joins TRBV10-3 to TRBJ2-5, with D possibly TRBD1 on 6 matching bases. Germline lookup yields CDR1 ENHRY and CDR2 SYGVKD. The CDR3 length is 13 residues. Trimming took off 6 bases at V and 3 bases at J, with 11 bases between the two ends. Here the CDR3 reads CAISSEGEETQYF. The CDR3 nucleotides read TGTGCCATCAGCAGCGAGGGGGAAGAGACCCAGTACTTC.

The rearrangement uses TRBV7-8 and TRBJ1-4; weak D call: TRBD1 (5 bases). Germline V lookup: CDR1 SGHVS, CDR2 FQNEAQ. The CDR3 covers 17 residues. The ends were cut back, 6 bases at V and 0 bases at J, with 17 bases in the middle. The CDR3 DNA sequence: TGTGCCAGCAGGTCCACTAGCAGGGTGGCAACTAATGAAAAACTGTTTTTT. It yields the protein CASRSTSRVATNEKLFF.